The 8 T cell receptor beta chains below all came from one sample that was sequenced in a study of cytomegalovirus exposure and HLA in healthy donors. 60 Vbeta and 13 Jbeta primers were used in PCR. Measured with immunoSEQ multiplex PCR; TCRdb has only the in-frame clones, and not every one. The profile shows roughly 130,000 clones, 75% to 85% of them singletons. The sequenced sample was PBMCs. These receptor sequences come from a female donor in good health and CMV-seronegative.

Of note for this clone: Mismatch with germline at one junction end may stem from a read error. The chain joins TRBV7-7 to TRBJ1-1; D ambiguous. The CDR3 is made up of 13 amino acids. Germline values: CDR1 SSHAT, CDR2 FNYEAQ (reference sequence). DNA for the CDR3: TGTGCTAGCAGTCGCGACACCACCACTGAAGCTTTCTTT. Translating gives CASSRDTTTEAFF.

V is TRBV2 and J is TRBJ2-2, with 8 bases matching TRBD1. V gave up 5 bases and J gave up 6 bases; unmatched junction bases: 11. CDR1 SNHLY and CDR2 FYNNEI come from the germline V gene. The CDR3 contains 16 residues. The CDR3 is CASSTTPGQAAGELFF. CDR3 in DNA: TGTGCCAGCAGTACCACACCGGGACAGGCGGCCGGGGAGCTGTTTTTT.

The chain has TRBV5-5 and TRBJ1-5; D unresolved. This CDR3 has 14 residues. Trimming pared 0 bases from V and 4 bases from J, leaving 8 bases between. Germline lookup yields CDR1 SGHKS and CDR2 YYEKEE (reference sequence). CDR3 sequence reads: CASSLGLTNQPQHF. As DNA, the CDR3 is TGTGCCAGCAGCTTGGGGTTGACAAATCAGCCCCAGCATTTT.

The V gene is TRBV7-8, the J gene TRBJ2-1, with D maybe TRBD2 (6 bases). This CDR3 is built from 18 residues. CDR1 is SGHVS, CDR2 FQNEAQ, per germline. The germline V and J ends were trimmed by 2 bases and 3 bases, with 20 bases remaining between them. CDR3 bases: TGTGCCAGCAGCTTAATTCGGATGGGGGACTCACACTACAATGAGCAGTTCTTC. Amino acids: CASSLIRMGDSHYNEQFF. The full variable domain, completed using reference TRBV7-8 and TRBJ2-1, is GAGVSQSPRYKVAKRGQDVALRCDPISGHVSLFWYQQALGQGPEFLTYFQNEAQLDKSGLPSDRFFAERPEGSVSTLKIQRTQQEDSAVYLCASSLIRMGDSHYNEQFFGPGTRLTVL.

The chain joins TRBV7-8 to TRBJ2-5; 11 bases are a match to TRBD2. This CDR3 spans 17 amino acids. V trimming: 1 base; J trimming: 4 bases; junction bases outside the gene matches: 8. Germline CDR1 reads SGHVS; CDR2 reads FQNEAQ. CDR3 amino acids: CASSLGGSGGAGETQYF. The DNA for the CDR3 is TGTGCCAGCAGCTTAGGGGGTAGCGGGGGGGCGGGAGAGACCCAGTACTTC.

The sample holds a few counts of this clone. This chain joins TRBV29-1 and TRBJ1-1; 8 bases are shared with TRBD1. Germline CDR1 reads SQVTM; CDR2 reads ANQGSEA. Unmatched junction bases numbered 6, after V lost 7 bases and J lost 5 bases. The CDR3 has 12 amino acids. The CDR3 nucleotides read TGCAGCGCAGGACAGGGATGGACTGAAGCTTTCTTT. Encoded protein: CSAGQGWTEAFF.

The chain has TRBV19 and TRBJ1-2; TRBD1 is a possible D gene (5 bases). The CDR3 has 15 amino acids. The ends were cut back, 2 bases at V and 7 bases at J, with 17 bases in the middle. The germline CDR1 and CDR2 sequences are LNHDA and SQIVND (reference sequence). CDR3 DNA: TGTGCCAGTAGTATATCGAAAGGGGCGCAGGGTGGCTACACCTTC. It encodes CASSISKGAQGGYTF. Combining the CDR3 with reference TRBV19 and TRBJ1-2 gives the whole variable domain DGGITQSPKYLFRKEGQNVTLSCEQNLNHDAMYWYRQDPGQGLRLIYYSQIVNDFQKGDIAEGYSVSREKKESFPLTVTSAQKNPTAFYLCASSISKGAQGGYTFGSGTRLTVV.

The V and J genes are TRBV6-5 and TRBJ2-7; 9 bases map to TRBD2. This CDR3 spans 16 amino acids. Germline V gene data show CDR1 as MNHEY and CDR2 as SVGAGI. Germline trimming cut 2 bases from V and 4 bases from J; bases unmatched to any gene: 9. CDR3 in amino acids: CASSYMGTSGLYEQYF. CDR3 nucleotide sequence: TGTGCCAGCAGTTACATGGGTACTAGCGGGTTGTACGAGCAGTACTTC.